This T cell receptor beta chain was recorded in a study of cytomegalovirus exposure and HLA in healthy donors (dated by TCRdb to the late 2010s). About the full investigation: An earlier analysis of approximately 640 of the donors reported about 250 Gb of sequence data and 100 million to 130 million unique TCR beta sequences from about 179 million T cells. Roughly 310 gigabases of sequencing data and approximately 93 million unique TCR sequences were included in an early release covering around 600 HLA-typed donors. Of the roughly 400 genotyped donors, about 80% fell in the genetic ancestry cluster associated with self-reported Caucasian donors. The study was designed to test whether signatures of past pathogen exposure could be identified by cataloging public T cell receptors. Using immunosequencing, the study profiled T cell repertoires from about 650 subjects and related those repertoires to cytomegalovirus serostatus. Along with the approximately 650-subject first cohort, a separate validation cohort of over a hundred different subjects was used. To predict cytomegalovirus infection status, the study brought together high-throughput TCR immunosequencing, statistical association of individual TCRs with disease status, and machine learning. To study patterns of TCR occurrence, a later analysis re-analyzed previously published TCR beta repertoires from several hundred donors and added high-resolution HLA genotyping. Rather than using new phenotypic data, the later analysis identified candidate immune exposures from TCR beta sequences and from how often those sequences occurred across donors. To decide whether each TCR beta V gene segment behaved as functional or pseudogenic, an earlier analysis of some 600 of the donors relied on high-throughput TCR beta sequencing. Donor age, sex, ethnicity and CMV serostatus were collected together with the repertoire data. Genome-wide SNP genotypes for about 65% of the roughly 670 donors were used in a later genetic analysis, which treated that subset as a discovery cohort. Every repertoire in the discovery cohort had been generated on one and the same sequencing platform. Class I and class II HLA loci were covered by the typing at four-digit resolution. Typing coverage differed by locus: A, B, C, DRB1 and DQB1 were typed in roughly 629-630 donors, DQA1 in about 560, DPA1 in 600 to 610, and DPB1 in 472. Five DR-DQ haplotypes were handled as single units for association and clustering, since linkage in the cohort was strong. Across under 500 genotyped donors of the cohort, an average of about 220,000 unique TCR beta nucleotide sequences per donor were sequenced, and roughly 17% of those sequences were non-productive. Results the study describes overall, beyond this receptor: About 17 rarely observed V segments, including chromosome 9 orphons, were excluded from the earlier analysis of some 590 of the donors because counts were too low. The study gave a list of some 150 TCR beta chains associated with cytomegalovirus. Correlated functional status among segregating V segments might reflect linkage disequilibrium, but an unknown experimental factor could not be ruled out. A further reported finding was that TCR beta sequences accurately predicted the HLA-A and HLA-B alleles for most subjects in the first cohort. Strong co-occurrence of HLA alleles, especially DR and DQ, made assigning TCR associations to individual alleles difficult. Because some donors lacked HLA typing at each locus, the association tests relied only on the typed subset. The classifier was reported to diagnose cytomegalovirus status with high specificity and sensitivity in both the original and validation cohorts. Immune exposure information for the cohort was limited to CMV serostatus. Most CMV-associated TCR beta chains appeared to be HLA-restricted in a later analysis, and the HLA associations seemed to be driven largely by CMV exposure. Compared with the approximately 700-donor mean, donors in an Asian-associated ancestry cluster had fewer N-insertions in productive TCRs, according to a later genetic analysis. Three of the identified cytomegalovirus-associated TCR beta chains were confirmed in vitro to be specific for cytomegalovirus antigens. Most TCR sequences were seen in very few donors, while some public TCRs were found in many individuals. A later analysis found that HLA-associated TCR beta chains were more clonally expanded and had lower generation probabilities than equally common non-associated chains. A later analysis associated approximately 17,000 TCR beta sequences with specific HLA alleles at a false discovery rate of 0.05. The 87-base-pair reads could not distinguish some IMGT-functional V segments, including TRBV6-2 and TRBV6-3, so those segments were excluded. Only TCR beta chains were sequenced in this cohort, and the absence of alpha or paired-chain data limited detectable features. An earlier analysis of approximately 500 of the donors showed that most TCR beta V segments appeared in productive rearrangements either about 87% or about 30% of the time, which broadly matched IMGT annotations. A cluster of highly shared sequence variants was judged likely to be a technical artifact of the sequencing pipeline. A later genetic analysis associated a missense DCLRE1C variant with V-gene and J-gene trimming of TCR beta chains, and an independent cohort replicated the association. It was suggested by the authors that the approach could potentially be generalized to other disease states and immunological phenotypes. The presence/absence analyses assumed that sequencing depth was roughly uniform across donors, and that assumption may not be true. According to a later analysis, TCR association rates differed among HLA loci, with DRB1 alleles showing the most associated TCRs and HLA-C alleles showing the fewest. According to a later analysis, parvovirus B19, influenza, CMV and Epstein-Barr virus appeared linked to several top co-occurrence clusters.

The cohort was made up of hundreds of healthy bone marrow donors. At the time of sampling, all cohort members were nominally healthy, though unrecorded immune exposures were likely present. The donor was CMV seropositive and was included in the group of some 290 seropositive cohort members. Each donor provided a peripheral blood sample, and peripheral blood mononuclear cells were used for TCR beta sequencing. The Qiagen DNeasy Blood Extraction Kit was used to extract genomic DNA from the blood cell samples. The method behind the library was the immunoSEQ multiplex PCR assay. A mixture of 60 forward primers for TCR Vbeta segments and 13 reverse primers for TCR Jbeta segments was used in the multiplex PCR. Amplification of the CDR3 region of rearranged TCR beta genes was performed with a multiplex PCR assay on genomic DNA. On the Illumina HiSeq System, the amplified TCR beta libraries were sequenced as 87-base-pair reads. In the authors' own workflow: Across the 500 to 850 repertoires, a later analysis counted approximately 75 million unique TCR beta chains, 9.5 million to 13 million of which were shared by at least two donors. Raw reads were error-corrected and collapsed into unique sequences by a nearest-neighbor algorithm in which closely related sequences were merged to remove PCR and sequencing errors. Alignment of CDR3 sequences to IMGT reference sequences was used to assign V, D and J gene segments. For a sequence to be retained, at least a six-nucleotide match to both a V gene segment and a J gene segment was required. A rearrangement counted as productive if the CDR3 had no stop codons and remained in frame with V and J, and every other rearrangement counted as non-productive. Following IMGT convention, CDR3 was defined as the stretch from the second conserved V-encoded cysteine to the conserved J-encoded phenylalanine. In an earlier analysis of approximately 500 of the donors, sequences lacking an unambiguous match to a single V gene segment were excluded. An earlier analysis of 587 of the donors classified V segments as functional when productive rearrangements were above 56.7% and as segregating when the standard deviation between donors was above 5%. A statistical classification framework was built for diagnosing cytomegalovirus status from the catalog of TCR beta chain sequences. V and J gene assignment, in a later analysis, came from comparing TCR nucleotide sequences with IMGT/GENE-DB human TR gene sequences. Using the TCRdist pipeline, a later analysis assigned CDR3 sequences along with most-parsimonious VDJ recombination scenarios. In a later analysis, each TCR beta chain was defined by its CDR3 amino acid sequence together with its V-gene family, and reads without a unique V-gene family were excluded. As a way to deal with suspected cross-contamination and a sequencing artifact, a later analysis dropped 450 to 600 nucleotide sequences that were highly shared and had low generation probability. For each public chain, a later analysis derived a clonal expansion index from normalized ranks of inferred template counts within each repertoire. A later analysis computed generation probabilities with a VDJ recombination model fitted to out-of-frame rearrangements, and checked the results against IGoR. In a later analysis, TCR-TCR, TCR-HLA and TCR-CMV co-occurrence was scored with hypergeometric tests, and a repertoire-size bias correction was applied to TCR pairs. In a later analysis, false discovery rates were estimated by permuting HLA or CMV assignments 20 times. A later analysis grouped co-occurring TCRs with DBSCAN, adding TCRdist sequence similarity when clustering within HLA-allele-positive subsets. For co-occurrence clustering, repertoires with fewer than 30,000 or more than 120,000 public chains were excluded, along with roughly 5 repertoires with anomalous nucleotide sharing. The immuneACCESS repertoire file appears here via TCRdb, limited to in-frame rearrangements. These files lack a portion of the clones; in checked studies, under half of the deficit traces to unresolved V genes, and the cause of the others is not known. The DNA was the basis for D and trimming; V, J and clone size are from that table. This sample is represented by some 180,000 clones; more than 75% of them were singletons. The ten largest make up 13% to 15% of the sample.

The CDR1 and CDR2 encoded by the germline V gene are MNHNS and SASEGT. The junction carries 12 bases between V and J, which are trimmed by 3 bases and 6 bases respectively. Spanning cysteine to phenylalanine, the CDR3 consists of 14 amino acids. The sequence is cut down to CDR3 DNA, 42 bases in frame from base 1. This clone was counted only a few times. The target of this receptor is not known. Nothing much larger sits one base from this clone, and base qualities are not available. The clonotype was recovered from a woman in her 30s in good health and CMV-seropositive. The sample was PBMCs. In this chain, TRBV6-1 is recombined with TRBJ1-5; the D gene is perhaps TRBD1, on 6 matching bases. The DNA sequence is as follows: TGTGCCAGCAGTGAGTTGAACAGGGCTCAGCCCCAGCATTTT. Protein translation: CASSELNRAQPQHF.